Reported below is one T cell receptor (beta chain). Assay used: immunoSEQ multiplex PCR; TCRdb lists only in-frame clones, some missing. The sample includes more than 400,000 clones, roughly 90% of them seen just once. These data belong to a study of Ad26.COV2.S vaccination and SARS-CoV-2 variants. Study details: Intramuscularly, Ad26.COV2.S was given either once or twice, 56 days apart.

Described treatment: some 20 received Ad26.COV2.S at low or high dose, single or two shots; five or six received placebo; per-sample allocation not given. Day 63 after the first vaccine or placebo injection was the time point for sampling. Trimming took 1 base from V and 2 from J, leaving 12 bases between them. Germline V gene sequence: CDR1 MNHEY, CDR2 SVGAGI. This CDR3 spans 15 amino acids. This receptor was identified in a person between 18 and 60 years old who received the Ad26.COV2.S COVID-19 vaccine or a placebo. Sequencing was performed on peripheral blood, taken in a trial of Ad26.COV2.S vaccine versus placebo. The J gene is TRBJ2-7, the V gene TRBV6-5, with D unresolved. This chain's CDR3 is CASSYFPNPTYEQYF. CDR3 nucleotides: TGTGCCAGCAGTTACTTCCCAAACCCTACCTACGAGCAGTACTTC.